The present T cell receptor (beta chain) was sequenced within a study of blood T cell repertoires in COVID-19. Study overall: PBMCs, B-cell-depleted T cells, or T cells were the source of the cDNA or gDNA that made up the material.

The repertoire was sequenced with immunoSEQ multiplex PCR; TCRdb's copy has only in-frame clones and lacks some. The sample lists some 110,000 clones, about 80% seen once, with 6.2% in the top ten. The CDR3 spans 13 residues. Germline V gene sequence: CDR1 KGHDR, CDR2 SFDVKD. V lost 4 bases and J lost 13, with 16 bases in between. The receptor was isolated from a man between 65 and 80 years old with acute or convalescent COVID-19. The sequencing input was peripheral blood. The chain has TRBV24-1 and TRBJ1-5; D unresolved. Written as DNA, the CDR3 is TGTGCCACCAGTGAACCTTTGATAAGCCTACAGCATTTT. This codes for CATSEPLISLQHF.